This TCR beta chain was profiled in a study of regulatory and conventional T cells in RAG deficiency (dated by TCRdb to the late 2010s). Background on the whole study: High-throughput TCR beta sequencing was used to compare the diversity and composition of the Treg, conventional CD4+ and CD8+ T cell repertoires of RAG-deficient patients with those of healthy controls.

From the germline V gene, CDR1 is MGHRA and CDR2 is YSYEKL. The CDR3 covers 16 residues, taking in both the cysteine and the phenylalanine. The kept DNA is CDR3 alone, 48 bases in frame from the first base. V and J lose 0 bases and 4 bases, and a span of 12 bases separates them. The study at large found these results: RAG-deficient patients showed markedly lower Shannon entropy and higher Simpson indices than control T-cell subpopulations. Unique TCR beta sequences from Treg cells were roughly 100-fold fewer in Omenn syndrome and CID/AS patients than controls, versus about 10-fold for other subsets. Shorter CDR3 lengths were found in all patient T-cell subsets, and >75% Treg-Tconv repertoire overlap at nucleotide and amino acid level was observed in Omenn syndrome patients. Some T-cell subset analyses were not done for some subjects. Sorted CD25-high CD127-low cells from Omenn syndrome patients may represent peripherally activated cells rather than bona fide Treg cells.

Eight or nine healthy control donors served as the comparison group for repertoire analyses. CD8+ T cells lacking CD4 were purified from blood before genomic DNA extraction. Turning to this clone: The clone's antigen remains unknown. Base qualities are not provided; no much larger clone lies one nucleotide away.

Library preparation employed the immunoSEQ multiplex PCR assay. Genomic DNA from the sorted T-cell subsets was used to amplify and sequence rearranged TCR beta chain products. From the authors' description of their analysis: Repertoire diversity of productive TCR beta rearrangements was quantified using Shannon entropy and Simpson indices. Clonal expansion was assessed by the summed frequency of the 100 most abundant productive TCR beta clonotypes among total reads. A self-reactivity index based on amino acid usage at CDR3beta positions 6 and 7 was applied to the TRB repertoires. Two-way ANOVA was used for repertoire analyses, while Student t or Mann-Whitney tests were used for flow cytometric analyses. TCRdb took over this immuneACCESS table, retaining in-frame rearrangements with V and J assigned. Such tables are incomplete; in checked studies, under half of the missing clones stem from an unresolved V gene, and the remainder is unexplained. That table is the source of V, J and clone size, and D and trimming were worked out from the DNA. Present in this sample are thousands of clones, around 82% of which were seen just once. The ten largest clonotypes hold 34% of the sample.

These records were also assigned to another study, of regulatory T cells. Drawing on the second study: For the multiplex PCR, 52 forward TRBV primers and 13 reverse TRBJ primers were used, and amplification bias was corrected with both assay-based and computational methods. Restricted unique TRB V-J pairs and skewed V and J gene usage were observed in patient repertoires, most markedly in regulatory T cells. The study compared T-cell receptor beta repertoires of sorted regulatory, conventional CD4+ and CD8+ T cells between CD3G-deficient patients and healthy controls. Ficoll density separation was used to isolate peripheral blood mononuclear cells. A FACSAria cell sorter was used to isolate CD3+ CD8+ CD4- T cells. Rearranged TRB loci were amplified from genomic DNA by multiplex PCR within the immunoSEQ assay. TRB amplicons were sequenced on an Illumina HiSeq platform. Raw sequences were error-filtered and aligned to reference gene sequences by custom algorithms and were subsequently analyzed with the immunoSEQ online tools. Frequencies of productive and nonproductive TRB rearrangements were assessed among unique sequences as well as among total sequences. Group comparisons used t tests, Mann-Whitney tests or two-way ANOVA run in Prism software.

This receptor was obtained from a human donor in good health. The chain employs TRBV4-1 and TRBJ2-2; too little of a D gene remains to name it. Sequencing was performed on CD8+ T cells sorted from blood. The DNA is TGCGCCAGCAGCCAAGAGTTGAAGGGTGGCACCGGGGAGCTGTTTTTT. Its coded protein is CASSQELKGGTGELFF.